This section outlines one TCR beta chain sequence together with its context. This sample also contains other DNA sequences that code for the same CDR3. The CDR3 contains 13 residues. In germline, CDR1 is SEHNR, CDR2 FQNEAQ (reference sequence). V was trimmed by 8 bases and J by 1 base, leaving 10 bases between them. The source of the sample is a study of blood T cell repertoires in COVID-19. Profiling relied on immunoSEQ multiplex PCR, and the TCRdb table lists in-frame clones only, not all of them. The sample includes approximately 180,000 clones, about 88% seen only once; the top ten take roughly 1.2%.

This TCR derives from a human donor with acute COVID-19. The donor label of this sample is uncertain. The sample consisted of PBMCs or T cells enriched from blood (not recorded which). J is TRBJ2-3 and V is TRBV7-9; D unresolved. The CDR3: CASSSQGTDTQYF. The CDR3 DNA sequence: TGTGCCAGCTCGAGCCAGGGCACAGATACGCAGTATTTT.